The clone carrying this T cell receptor beta chain came up once. Original processing notes: The assay estimated nucleated cells by amplifying reference gene primers. Sequenced by immunoSEQ multiplex PCR; TCRdb stores in-frame clones only, minus some. V, J and clone size were drawn from that table, and D and trimming were deduced from the DNA. This sample has about 220,000 clones, with 80% to 90% found just once. This specimen belongs to a study of blood T cell repertoires in COVID-19. Looking at the study overall: Sources were T cells, B-cell-depleted T cells, or PBMCs; the material itself was cDNA or gDNA.

Input material: peripheral blood. This sequence originates from a woman between 35 and 50 years old with active or convalescent COVID-19.

CDR3 protein: CASSPLGGSYNEQFF. In DNA form, the CDR3 reads TGTGCCAGCAGCCCTCTAGGGGGATCCTACAATGAGCAGTTCTTC. The V gene is TRBV9, the J gene TRBJ2-1; D might be TRBD1 (6 bases). Per the germline V gene, CDR1 is SGDLS and CDR2 is YYNGEE. With 4 bases removed from V and 1 base from J, the gap between germline ends came to 12 bases. The CDR3 is 15 amino acids.